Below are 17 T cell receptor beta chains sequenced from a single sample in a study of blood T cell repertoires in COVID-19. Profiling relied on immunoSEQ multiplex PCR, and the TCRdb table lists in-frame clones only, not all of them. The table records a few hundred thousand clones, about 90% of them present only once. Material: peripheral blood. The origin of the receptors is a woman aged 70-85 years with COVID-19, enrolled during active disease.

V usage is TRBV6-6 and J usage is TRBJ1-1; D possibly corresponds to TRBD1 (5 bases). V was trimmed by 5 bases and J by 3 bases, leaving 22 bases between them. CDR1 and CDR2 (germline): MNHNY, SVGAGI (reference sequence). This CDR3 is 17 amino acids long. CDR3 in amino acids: CASSPGYRTNFDTEAFF. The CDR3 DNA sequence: TGTGCCAGCAGTCCCGGCTACAGGACGAATTTCGACACTGAAGCTTTCTTT.

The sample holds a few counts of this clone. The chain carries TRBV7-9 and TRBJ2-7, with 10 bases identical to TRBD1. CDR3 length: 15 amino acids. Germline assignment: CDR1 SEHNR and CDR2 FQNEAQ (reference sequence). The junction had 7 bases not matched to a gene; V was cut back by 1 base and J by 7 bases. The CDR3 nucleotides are TGTGCCAGCAGCTTAGTCGGGACAGGGGCAGGGGAGCAGTACTTC. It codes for CASSLVGTGAGEQYF.

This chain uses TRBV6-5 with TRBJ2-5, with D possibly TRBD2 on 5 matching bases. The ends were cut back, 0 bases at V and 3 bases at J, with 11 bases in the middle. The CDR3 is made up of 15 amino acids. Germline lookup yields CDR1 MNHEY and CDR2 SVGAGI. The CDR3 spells CASSYSRLAKETQYF. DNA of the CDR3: TGTGCCAGCAGTTACTCGAGATTAGCGAAAGAGACCCAGTACTTC.

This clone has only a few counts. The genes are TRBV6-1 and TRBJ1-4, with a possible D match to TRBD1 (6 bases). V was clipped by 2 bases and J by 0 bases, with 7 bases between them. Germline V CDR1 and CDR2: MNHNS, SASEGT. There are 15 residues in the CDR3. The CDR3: CASSETGTTNEKLFF. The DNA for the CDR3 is TGTGCCAGCAGTGAAACAGGGACAACTAATGAAAAACTGTTTTTT.

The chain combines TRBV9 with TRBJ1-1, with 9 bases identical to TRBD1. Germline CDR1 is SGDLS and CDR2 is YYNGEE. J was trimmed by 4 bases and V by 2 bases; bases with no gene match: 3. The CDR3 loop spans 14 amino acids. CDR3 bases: TGTGCCAGCAGCGTGGGACAGGGTGGCACTGAAGCTTTCTTT. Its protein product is CASSVGQGGTEAFF.

DNA for the CDR3: TGTGCCACCAGTGATGGCAGGGAAGTGTACGGGGAGCTGTTTTTT. Translating gives CATSDGREVYGELFF. The J gene is TRBJ2-2, the V gene TRBV24-1, with D perhaps matching TRBD1 (5 bases). In germline, CDR1 is KGHDR, CDR2 SFDVKD. The CDR3 contains 15 residues. Trimming stripped 3 bases from V and 7 bases from J, with 14 bases between.

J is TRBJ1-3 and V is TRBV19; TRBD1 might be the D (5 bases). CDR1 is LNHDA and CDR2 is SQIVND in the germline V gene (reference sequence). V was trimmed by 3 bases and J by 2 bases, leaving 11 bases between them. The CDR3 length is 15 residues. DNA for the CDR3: TGTGCCAGTAGTATCGGTGGGGCGCCTGGAAACACCATATATTTT. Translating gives CASSIGGAPGNTIYF.

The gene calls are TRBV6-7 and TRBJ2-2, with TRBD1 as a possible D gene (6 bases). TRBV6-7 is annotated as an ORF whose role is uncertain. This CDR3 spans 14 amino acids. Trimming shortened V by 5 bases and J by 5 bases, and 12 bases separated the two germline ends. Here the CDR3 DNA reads TGTGCCAGCAGTGCAGACAGGCCGACCGGGGAGCTGTTTTTT. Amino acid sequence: CASSADRPTGELFF.

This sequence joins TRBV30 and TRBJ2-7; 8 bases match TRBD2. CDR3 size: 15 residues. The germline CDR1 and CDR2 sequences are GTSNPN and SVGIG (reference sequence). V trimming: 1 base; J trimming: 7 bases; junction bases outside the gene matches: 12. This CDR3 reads CAWSDYGAGEGEQYF. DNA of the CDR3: TGTGCCTGGAGTGATTACGGAGCGGGAGAAGGGGAGCAGTACTTC. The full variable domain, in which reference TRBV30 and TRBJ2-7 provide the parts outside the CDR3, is SQTIHQWPATLVQPVGSPLSLECTVEGTSNPNLYWYRQAAGRGLQLLFYSVGIGQISSEVPQNLSASRPQDRQFILSSKKLLLSDSGFYLCAWSDYGAGEGEQYFGPGTRLTVT.

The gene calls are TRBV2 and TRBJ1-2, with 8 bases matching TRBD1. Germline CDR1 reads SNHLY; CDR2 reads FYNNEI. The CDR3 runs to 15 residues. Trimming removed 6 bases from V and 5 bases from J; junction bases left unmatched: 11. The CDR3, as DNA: TGTGCCAGCAGACCCCGGACAGGGAAGATTTATGGCTACACCTTC. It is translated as CASRPRTGKIYGYTF.

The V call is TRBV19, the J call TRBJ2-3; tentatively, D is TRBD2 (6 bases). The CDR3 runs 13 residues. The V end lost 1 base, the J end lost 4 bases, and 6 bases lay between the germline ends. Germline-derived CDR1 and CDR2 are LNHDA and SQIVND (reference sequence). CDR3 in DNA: TGTGCCAGTAGTATAGCGGGGGCAGATACGCAGTATTTT. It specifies CASSIAGADTQYF.

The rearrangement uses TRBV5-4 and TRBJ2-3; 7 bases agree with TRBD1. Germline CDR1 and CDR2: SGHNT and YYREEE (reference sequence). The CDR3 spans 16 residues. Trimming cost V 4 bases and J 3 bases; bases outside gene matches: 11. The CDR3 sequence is CASSPKTGTVTDTQYF. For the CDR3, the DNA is TGTGCCAGCAGCCCGAAAACCGGGACAGTTACAGATACGCAGTATTTT. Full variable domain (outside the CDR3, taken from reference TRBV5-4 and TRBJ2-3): ETGVTQSPTHLIKTRGQQVTLRCSSQSGHNTVSWYQQALGQGPQFIFQYYREEENGRGNFPPRFSGLQFPNYSSELNVNALELDDSALYLCASSPKTGTVTDTQYFGPGTRLTVL.

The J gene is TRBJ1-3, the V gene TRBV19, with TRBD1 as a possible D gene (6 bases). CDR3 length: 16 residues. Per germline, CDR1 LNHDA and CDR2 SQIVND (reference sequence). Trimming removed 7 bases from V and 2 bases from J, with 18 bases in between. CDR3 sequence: CASKPTGQAAGNTIYF. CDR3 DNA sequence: TGTGCCAGTAAGCCCACAGGGCAGGCTGCTGGAAACACCATATATTTT.

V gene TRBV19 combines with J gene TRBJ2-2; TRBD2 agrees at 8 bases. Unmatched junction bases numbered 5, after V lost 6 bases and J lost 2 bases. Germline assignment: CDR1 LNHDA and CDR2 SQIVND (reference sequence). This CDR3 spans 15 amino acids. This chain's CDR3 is CASSLSGRNTGELFF. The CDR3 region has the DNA TGTGCCAGTAGCCTAAGCGGGAGAAACACCGGGGAGCTGTTTTTT. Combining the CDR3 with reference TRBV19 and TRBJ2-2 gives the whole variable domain DGGITQSPKYLFRKEGQNVTLSCEQNLNHDAMYWYRQDPGQGLRLIYYSQIVNDFQKGDIAEGYSVSREKKESFPLTVTSAQKNPTAFYLCASSLSGRNTGELFFGEGSRLTVL.

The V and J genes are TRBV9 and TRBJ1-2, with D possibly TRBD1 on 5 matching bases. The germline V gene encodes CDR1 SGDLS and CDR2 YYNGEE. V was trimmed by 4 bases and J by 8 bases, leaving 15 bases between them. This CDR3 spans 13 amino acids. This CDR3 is CASSSGGIRGYTF. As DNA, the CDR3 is TGTGCCAGCAGCTCTGGGGGGATCAGGGGCTACACCTTC. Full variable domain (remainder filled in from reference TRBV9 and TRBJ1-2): DSGVTQTPKHLITATGQRVTLRCSPRSGDLSVYWYQQSLDQGLQFLIQYYNGEERAKGNILERFSAQQFPDLHSELNLSSLELGDSALYFCASSSGGIRGYTFGSGTRLTVV.

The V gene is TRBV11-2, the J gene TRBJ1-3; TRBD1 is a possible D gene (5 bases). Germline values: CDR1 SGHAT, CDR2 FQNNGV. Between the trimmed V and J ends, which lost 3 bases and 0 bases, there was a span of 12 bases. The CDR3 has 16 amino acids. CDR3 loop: CASSFMGRNSGNTIYF. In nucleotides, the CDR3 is TGTGCCAGCAGCTTTATGGGGCGGAACTCTGGAAACACCATATATTTT.

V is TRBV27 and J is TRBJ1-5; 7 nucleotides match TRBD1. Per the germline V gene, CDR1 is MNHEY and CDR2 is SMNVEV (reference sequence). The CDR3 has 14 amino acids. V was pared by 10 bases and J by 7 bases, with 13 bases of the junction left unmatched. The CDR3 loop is CATGQGVSRQPQHF. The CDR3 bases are TGTGCCACGGGGCAGGGGGTCTCGCGACAGCCCCAGCATTTT.